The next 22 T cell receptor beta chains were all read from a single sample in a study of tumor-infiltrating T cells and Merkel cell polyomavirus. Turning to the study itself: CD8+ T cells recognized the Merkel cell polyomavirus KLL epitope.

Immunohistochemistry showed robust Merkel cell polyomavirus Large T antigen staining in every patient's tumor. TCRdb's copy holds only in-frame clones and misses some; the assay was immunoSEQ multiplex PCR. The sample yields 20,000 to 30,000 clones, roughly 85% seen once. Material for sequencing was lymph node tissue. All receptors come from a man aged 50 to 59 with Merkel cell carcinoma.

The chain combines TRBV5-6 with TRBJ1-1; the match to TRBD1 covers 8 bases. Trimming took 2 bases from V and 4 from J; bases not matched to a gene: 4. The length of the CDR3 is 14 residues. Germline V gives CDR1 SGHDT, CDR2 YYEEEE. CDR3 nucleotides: TGTGCCAGCAGCTTTCAGGGGGCCGGCACTGAAGCTTTCTTT. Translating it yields CASSFQGAGTEAFF. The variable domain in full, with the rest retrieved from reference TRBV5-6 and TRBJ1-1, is DAGVTQSPTHLIKTRGQQVTLRCSPKSGHDTVSWYQQALGQGPQFIFQYYEEEERQRGNFPDRFSGHQFPNYSSELNVNALLLGDSALYLCASSFQGAGTEAFFGQGTRLTVV.

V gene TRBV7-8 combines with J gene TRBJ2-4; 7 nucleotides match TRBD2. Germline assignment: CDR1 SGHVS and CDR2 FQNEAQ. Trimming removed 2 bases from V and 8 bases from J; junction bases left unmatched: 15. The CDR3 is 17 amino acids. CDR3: CASSLLLPVGGKDIQYF. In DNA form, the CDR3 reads TGTGCCAGCAGCTTATTATTACCGGTGGGGGGGAAAGACATTCAGTACTTC.

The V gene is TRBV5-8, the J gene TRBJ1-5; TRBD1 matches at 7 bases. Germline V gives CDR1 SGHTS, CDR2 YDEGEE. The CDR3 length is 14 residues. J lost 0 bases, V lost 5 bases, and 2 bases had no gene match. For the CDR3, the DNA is TGTGCCAGCAGAGGGGGCTTTAGCAATCAGCCCCAGCATTTT. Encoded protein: CASRGGFSNQPQHF. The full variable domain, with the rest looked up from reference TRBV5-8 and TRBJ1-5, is EAGVTQSPTHLIKTRGQQATLRCSPISGHTSVYWYQQALGLGLQFLLWYDEGEERNRGNFPPRFSGRQFPNYSSELNVNALELEDSALYLCASRGGFSNQPQHFGDGTRLSIL.

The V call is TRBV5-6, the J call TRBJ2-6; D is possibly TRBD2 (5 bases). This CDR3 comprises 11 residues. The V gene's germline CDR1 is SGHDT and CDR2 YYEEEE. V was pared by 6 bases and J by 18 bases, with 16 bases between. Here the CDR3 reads CASTLGEAWTF. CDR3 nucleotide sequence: TGTGCCAGCACCCTCGGGGAAGCTTGGACTTTC.

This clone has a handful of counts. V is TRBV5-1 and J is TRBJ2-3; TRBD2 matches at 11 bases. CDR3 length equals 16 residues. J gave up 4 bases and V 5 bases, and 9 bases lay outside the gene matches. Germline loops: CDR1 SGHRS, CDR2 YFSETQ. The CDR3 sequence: CASRTPTSGRPDTQYF. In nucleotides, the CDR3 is TGCGCCAGCAGAACCCCCACTAGCGGGAGACCAGATACGCAGTATTTT.

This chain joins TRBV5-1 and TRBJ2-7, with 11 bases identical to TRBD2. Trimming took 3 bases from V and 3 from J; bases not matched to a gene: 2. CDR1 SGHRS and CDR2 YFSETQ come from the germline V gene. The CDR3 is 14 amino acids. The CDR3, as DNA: TGCGCCAGCAGCTCCGGGACTAGCGGCTACGAGCAGTACTTC. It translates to CASSSGTSGYEQYF.

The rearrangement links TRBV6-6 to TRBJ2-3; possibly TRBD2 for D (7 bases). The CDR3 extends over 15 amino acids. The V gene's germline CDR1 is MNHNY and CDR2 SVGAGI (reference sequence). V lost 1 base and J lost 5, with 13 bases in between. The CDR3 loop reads CASSYFGGQGDTQYF. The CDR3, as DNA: TGTGCCAGCAGTTACTTCGGGGGGCAAGGAGATACGCAGTATTTT.

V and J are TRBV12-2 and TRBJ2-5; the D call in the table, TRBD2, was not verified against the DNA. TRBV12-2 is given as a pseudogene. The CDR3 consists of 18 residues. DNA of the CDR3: TGTGCAAGTCGCTTAGCCATCCCTCGCCTACGCTACGCTGTGTGGCAGTACTTC. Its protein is CASRLAIPRLRYAVWQYF.

The CDR3: CASSLGSSPTYEQYF. The CDR3 DNA is TGTGCCAGCAGCTTAGGGTCTAGCCCGACCTACGAGCAGTACTTC. The chain uses TRBV7-2 and TRBJ2-7; TRBD2 might be the D (5 bases). V lost 1 base to trimming and J lost 2 bases, with 12 bases between them. This CDR3 has 15 amino acids. Germline V gene lookup returns CDR1 SGHTA and CDR2 FQGNSA.

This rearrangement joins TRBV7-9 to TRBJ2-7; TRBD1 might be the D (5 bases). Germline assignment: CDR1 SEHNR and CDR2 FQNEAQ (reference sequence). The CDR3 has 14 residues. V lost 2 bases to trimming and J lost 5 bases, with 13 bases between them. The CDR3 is CASSLLLGADEQYF. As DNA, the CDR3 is TGTGCCAGCAGCTTATTATTAGGGGCTGACGAGCAGTACTTC.

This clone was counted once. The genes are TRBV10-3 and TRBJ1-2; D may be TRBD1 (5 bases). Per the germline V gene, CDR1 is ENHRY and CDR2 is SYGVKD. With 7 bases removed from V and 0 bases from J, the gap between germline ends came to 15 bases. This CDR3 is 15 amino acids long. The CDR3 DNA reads TGTGCCATCATGTCGGGGGAACAAGCTAACTATGGCTACACCTTC. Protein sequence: CAIMSGEQANYGYTF.

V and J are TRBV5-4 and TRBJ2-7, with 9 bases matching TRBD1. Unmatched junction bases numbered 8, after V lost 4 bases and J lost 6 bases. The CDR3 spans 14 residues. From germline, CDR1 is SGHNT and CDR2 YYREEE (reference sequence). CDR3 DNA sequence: TGTGCCAGCAGCAAGGAACAGGGGGCTGTCGAGCAGTACTTC. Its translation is CASSKEQGAVEQYF.

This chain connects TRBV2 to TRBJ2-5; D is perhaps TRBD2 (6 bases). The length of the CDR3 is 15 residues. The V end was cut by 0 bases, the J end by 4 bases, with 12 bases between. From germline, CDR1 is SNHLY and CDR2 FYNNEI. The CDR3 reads CASSEAGGLGETQYF. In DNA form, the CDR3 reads TGTGCCAGCAGTGAAGCGGGGGGACTTGGAGAGACCCAGTACTTC.

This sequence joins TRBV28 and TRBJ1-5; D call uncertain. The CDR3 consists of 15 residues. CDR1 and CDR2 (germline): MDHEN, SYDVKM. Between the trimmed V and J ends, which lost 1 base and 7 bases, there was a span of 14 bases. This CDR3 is CASSLFGVGYQPQHF. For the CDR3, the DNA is TGTGCCAGCAGTTTATTCGGGGTGGGGTACCAGCCCCAGCATTTT.

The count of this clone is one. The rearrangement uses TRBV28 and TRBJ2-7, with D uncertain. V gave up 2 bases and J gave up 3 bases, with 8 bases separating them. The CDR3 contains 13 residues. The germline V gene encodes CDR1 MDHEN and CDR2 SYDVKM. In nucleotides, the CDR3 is TGTGCCAGCAGTTTAGACTTAAACTACGAGCAGTACTTC. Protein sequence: CASSLDLNYEQYF.

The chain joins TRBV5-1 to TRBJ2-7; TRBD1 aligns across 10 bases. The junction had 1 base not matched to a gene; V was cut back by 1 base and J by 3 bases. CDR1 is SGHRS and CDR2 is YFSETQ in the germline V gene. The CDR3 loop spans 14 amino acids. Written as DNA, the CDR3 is TGCGCCAGCAGCTTGAGGGACAGGGGCTACGAGCAGTACTTC. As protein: CASSLRDRGYEQYF.

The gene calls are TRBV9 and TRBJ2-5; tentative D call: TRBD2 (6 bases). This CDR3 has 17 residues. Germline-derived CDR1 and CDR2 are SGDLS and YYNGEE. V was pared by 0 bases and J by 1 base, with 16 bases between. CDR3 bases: TGTGCCAGCAGCGTAGGAGGAGCGGGCCAAGGCCAAGAGACCCAGTACTTC. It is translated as CASSVGGAGQGQETQYF.

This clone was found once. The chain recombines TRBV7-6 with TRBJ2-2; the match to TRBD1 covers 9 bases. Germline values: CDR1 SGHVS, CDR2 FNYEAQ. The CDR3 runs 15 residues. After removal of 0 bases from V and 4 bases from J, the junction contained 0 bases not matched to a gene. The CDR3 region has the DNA TGTGCCAGCAGCTTAGCACAGGGGGCCACCGGGGAGCTGTTTTTT. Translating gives CASSLAQGATGELFF. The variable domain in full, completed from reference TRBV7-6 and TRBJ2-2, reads GAGVSQSPRYKVTKRGQDVALRCDPISGHVSLYWYRQALGQGPEFLTYFNYEAQQDKSGLPNDRFSAERPEGSISTLTIQRTEQRDSAMYRCASSLAQGATGELFFGEGSRLTVL.

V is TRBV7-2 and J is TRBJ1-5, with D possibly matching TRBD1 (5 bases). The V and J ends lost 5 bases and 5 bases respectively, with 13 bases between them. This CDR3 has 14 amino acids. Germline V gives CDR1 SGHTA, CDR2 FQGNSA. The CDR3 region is CASSRIRVDQPQHF. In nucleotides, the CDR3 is TGTGCCAGCAGCCGAATCAGGGTAGATCAGCCCCAGCATTTT.

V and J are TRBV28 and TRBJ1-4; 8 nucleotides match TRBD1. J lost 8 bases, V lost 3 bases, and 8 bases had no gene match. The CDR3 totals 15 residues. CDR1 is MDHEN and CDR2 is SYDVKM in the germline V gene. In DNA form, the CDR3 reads TGTGCCAGCAGTTTCGGGCAGGGGGCCAGGGAAAAACTGTTTTTT. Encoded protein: CASSFGQGAREKLFF.

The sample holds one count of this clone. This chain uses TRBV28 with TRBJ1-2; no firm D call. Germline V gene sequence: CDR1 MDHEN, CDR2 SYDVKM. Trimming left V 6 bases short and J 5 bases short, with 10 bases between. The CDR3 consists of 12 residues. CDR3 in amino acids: CASSNRVYGYTF. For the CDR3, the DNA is TGTGCCAGCAGCAACCGAGTTTATGGCTACACCTTC.

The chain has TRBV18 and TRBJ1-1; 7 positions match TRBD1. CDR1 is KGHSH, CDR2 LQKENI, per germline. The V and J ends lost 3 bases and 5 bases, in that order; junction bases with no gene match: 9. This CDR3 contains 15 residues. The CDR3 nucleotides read TGTGCCAGCTCACCTCCAACAGGGGTAGGGACTGAAGCTTTCTTT. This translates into CASSPPTGVGTEAFF.